The present entry profiles one T cell receptor beta chain with its context. The ends lost 7 bases at V and 0 bases at J; junction bases unmatched: 12. The CDR3 sequence is 18 residues long. CDR1 is PRHDT, CDR2 FYEKMQ, per germline (reference sequence). TCRdb used MiXCR to reprocess the 5' RACE reads, holding one entry per CDR3 protein. The table includes 8,000 or so distinct CDR3 sequences, approximately 35% detected once. The chain recombines TRBV13 with TRBJ2-7; 13 nucleotides line up with TRBD2. The sequence was collected from a female donor with breast cancer. The sample was tumor-infiltrating memory CD4+ T cells sorted from the breast tumor. Subset reported: memory CD4+ T cells, CD4+CD45RO+CD25-. CDR3 bases: TGTGCCAGCACCCGACTAGCGGGAGGCGCTGGGGACTCCTACGAGCAGTACTTC. This gives the protein CASTRLAGGAGDSYEQYF.